This T cell receptor (beta chain) was retrieved from a study of T cells in Graves' hyperthyroidism and ophthalmopathy. The investigators amplified TCR beta CDR3 regions from RNA transcripts. HTBI primers were used for first-round RT-PCR of the TCR CDR3. TCRdb re-called the multiplex PCR reads through MiXCR, storing one row per CDR3 protein. The sample includes roughly 400,000 distinct CDR3 sequences, over 11% of them seen just once. Thyroid ultrasound, orbital computed tomography, clinical symptoms, and serum thyroxine and TRAb underpinned diagnoses. CDR3 length: 16 residues. V dropped 4 bases and J dropped 6; count of bases not matched to a gene: 8. CDR1 and CDR2 (germline): MGHRA, YSYEKL. In regard to this clonotype: Antigen: not known.

Study findings and constraints: Most clonotypes expanded in thyroid above 0.001 were likewise present in blood.

Sequencing was performed on blood. The chain combines TRBV4-1 with TRBJ2-7, with 14 nucleotides matching TRBD2. This TCR derives from a man between 50 and 59 years old with Graves' ophthalmopathy. CDR3 bases: TGCGCCAGCAGCCCAAGGACTAGCGGGGGGATTAGCGAGCAGTACTTC. Its protein is CASSPRTSGGISEQYF.